These 7 T cell receptor beta chains were all obtained from the same sample, sequenced in a study of T cell changes during pregnancy in multiple sclerosis. Measured with immunoSEQ multiplex PCR; TCRdb has only the in-frame clones, and not every one. Altogether fewer than 35,000 clones are present, nearly 90% being singletons, with the ten largest covering roughly 0.58%. Sequenced material: CD4+ T cells from peripheral blood mononuclear cells, taken in the third trimester of pregnancy. The receptors derive from a female donor in good health, enrolled as a control in a pregnancy study.

The chain's CDR3 is CASSHGTGGGSYEQYF. The CDR3 DNA is TGTGCCAGTAGCCATGGAACAGGTGGGGGGTCCTACGAGCAGTACTTC. V is TRBV19 and J is TRBJ2-7; tentative D call: TRBD2 (6 bases). Deletions cut 6 bases from V and 1 base from J, with 19 bases between. This CDR3 spans 16 amino acids. Germline assignment: CDR1 LNHDA and CDR2 SQIVND (reference sequence).

This chain uses TRBV19 with TRBJ1-2; no clear D. The CDR3 consists of 12 residues. Germline lookup yields CDR1 LNHDA and CDR2 SQIVND (reference sequence). Trimming cost V 7 bases and J 1 base, with 7 bases left between them. CDR3 protein: CASMEFNYGYTF. The CDR3 nucleotides are TGTGCCAGTATGGAGTTTAACTATGGCTACACCTTC.

This chain joins TRBV13 and TRBJ2-6, with D possibly matching TRBD1 (5 bases). This CDR3 is built from 18 residues. Per the germline V gene, CDR1 is PRHDT and CDR2 is FYEKMQ (reference sequence). Trimming took off 8 bases at V and 1 base at J, with 21 bases between the two ends. CDR3 nucleotide sequence: TGTGCCAGCGGGCAATGGGGCAGGCGAACTTCTGGGGCCAACGTCCTGACTTTC. This encodes CASGQWGRRTSGANVLTF.

The chain couples TRBV7-2 to TRBJ2-6, with D perhaps TRBD1 (5 bases). CDR1 SGHTA and CDR2 FQGNSA come from the germline V gene. V was cut by 5 bases and J by 0 bases, with 17 bases left in between. The CDR3 loop spans 18 amino acids. The CDR3 region is CASSLDMAYLSGANVLTF. The CDR3 DNA sequence: TGTGCCAGCAGCCTGGACATGGCTTACCTCTCTGGGGCCAACGTCCTGACTTTC.

V usage is TRBV18 and J usage is TRBJ1-4; the D is unclear. The CDR3 runs 13 residues. V dropped 3 bases and J dropped 0 bases, with 2 bases sitting between them. Per germline, CDR1 KGHSH and CDR2 LQKENI. CDR3 nucleotide sequence: TGTGCCAGCTCACCCTCAACTAATGAAAAACTGTTTTTT. This encodes CASSPSTNEKLFF.

The J gene is TRBJ2-7, the V gene TRBV5-1; 7 bases agree with TRBD1. V was clipped by 3 bases and J by 1 base; unmatched bases: 4. Germline V lookup: CDR1 SGHRS, CDR2 YFSETQ. This CDR3 comprises 14 residues. The CDR3 bases are TGCGCCAGCAGCTCCGGACAGGTTTCCTACGAGCAGTACTTC. Protein: CASSSGQVSYEQYF.

This clone was detected once. The V call is TRBV6-1, the J call TRBJ1-5; possible D gene TRBD1, 5 bases. The CDR3 loop spans 17 amino acids. V gave up 2 bases and J gave up 3 bases, with 17 bases separating them. Germline V lookup: CDR1 MNHNS, CDR2 SASEGT. The CDR3 nucleotides are TGTGCCAGCAGTGAATATCCAGGGCGAGGTACCAATCAGCCCCAGCATTTT. This gives the protein CASSEYPGRGTNQPQHF.